This TCR beta chain stems from a study of radiotherapy plus CTLA-4 blockade in lung cancer. Focal radiation plus CTLA-4 blockade with ipilimumab was given to patients with chemo-refractory metastatic non-small-cell lung cancer. Here immunoSEQ multiplex PCR was the method, and the copy in TCRdb shows in-frame clones only, minus some. This sample yields roughly 45,000 clones, of which about 63% are seen a single time; around 18% belongs to the top ten. The ends lost 6 bases at V and 3 bases at J; junction bases unmatched: 14. The CDR3 sequence is 16 residues long. In germline, CDR1 is SGHTA, CDR2 FQGNSA.

Sequenced here: peripheral blood, sampled from a patient treated with radiotherapy plus ipilimumab. This rearrangement joins TRBV7-2 to TRBJ2-7; 7 nucleotides match TRBD1. This sequence was found in a human donor with non-small cell lung cancer who had a partial response to radiotherapy plus ipilimumab. The DNA for the CDR3 is TGTGCCAGCAGTCGGAGGCCGAGACAGGGAAACTACGAGCAGTACTTC. Translation gives CASSRRPRQGNYEQYF. The full variable domain, with the rest looked up from reference TRBV7-2 and TRBJ2-7, is GAGVSQSPSNKVTEKGKDVELRCDPISGHTALYWYRQSLGQGLEFLIYFQGNSAPDKSGLPSDRFSAERTGGSVSTLTIQRTQQEDSAVYLCASSRRPRQGNYEQYFGPGTRLTVT.